This passage covers 10 T cell receptor beta chains from one sample sequenced in a study of identical twins. Using its own MiXCR run on the 5' RACE reads, TCRdb lists one record per CDR3 protein. The table records hundreds of thousands of distinct CDR3 sequences, roughly 18% of them present only once. This sample was also put to use in a study of T cells expressing NK-cell markers.

Sequenced material: PBMCs. The origin of the receptors is a woman in her late teens or twenties in good health.

This chain joins TRBV7-2 and TRBJ2-4; TRBD1 matches at 7 bases. The CDR3 length is 15 residues. Germline assignment: CDR1 SGHTA and CDR2 FQGNSA. V gave up 5 bases and J gave up 1 base; unmatched junction bases: 5. Written as DNA, the CDR3 is TGTGCCAGCAGCATGGCGACAGGGGCCAAAAACATTCAGTACTTC. Translated: CASSMATGAKNIQYF.

The chain links TRBV7-9 to TRBJ2-1; either TRBD1 or TRBD2 may fit D (5 bases each). Germline CDR1 is SEHNR and CDR2 is FQNEAQ (reference sequence). Trimming removed 7 bases at V and 8 bases at J, with 18 bases between. The CDR3 loop spans 14 amino acids. CDR3 sequence: CASTPGGPSHEQFF. CDR3 bases: TGTGCCAGCACCCCTGGGGGTCCCTCCCATGAGCAGTTCTTC.

This clonotype has only a few counts. CDR3 region: CANDSPQLTNTGELFF. The CDR3 DNA reads TGTGCCAACGACAGCCCGCAGCTTACGAACACCGGGGAGCTGTTTTTT. V usage is TRBV12-3 or TRBV12-4 and J usage is TRBJ2-2, with D maybe TRBD1 (5 bases). CDR3 size: 16 residues. Trimming cost V 10 bases and J 0 bases, with 18 bases left between them.

This chain links TRBV11-2 with TRBJ2-3; no definite D call. V was clipped by 6 bases and J by 13 bases, with 14 bases between them. The CDR3 has 11 amino acids. Germline V gene lookup returns CDR1 SGHAT and CDR2 FQNNGV. The CDR3 DNA follows: TGTGCCAGCAGTGTGATGGAGTTGGAGTATTTT. It yields the protein CASSVMELEYF.

In its sample, this clonotype was seen a few times. The chain has TRBV29-1 and TRBJ2-7; 7 bases agree with TRBD1. The V gene's germline CDR1 is SQVTM and CDR2 ANQGSEA. J lost 5 bases, V lost 4 bases, and 2 bases had no gene match. This CDR3 spans 11 amino acids. The CDR3: CSVGQGDEQYF. CDR3 bases: TGCAGCGTTGGACAGGGTGACGAGCAGTACTTC.

The genes are TRBV4-2 and TRBJ2-2; a weak D match, TRBD1 (6 bases). Germline V CDR1 and CDR2: LGHNA, YNFKEQ. The V gene lost 3 bases and the J gene lost 1 base, with 12 bases spanning the gap. The CDR3 is 16 amino acids. The CDR3 nucleotides are TGTGCCAGCAGCCACCCCCCAGGGGAGAACACCGGGGAGCTGTTTTTT. It codes for CASSHPPGENTGELFF.

This clonotype was picked up a small number of times. J is TRBJ2-7 and V is TRBV27; D is ambiguous. The germline V and J ends were trimmed by 2 bases and 4 bases, with 9 bases remaining between them. CDR1 and CDR2 (germline): MNHEY, SMNVEV (reference sequence). This CDR3 is built from 13 residues. CDR3 bases: TGTGCCAGCAGTTTAAATCCTCGGTACGAGCAGTACTTC. Protein sequence: CASSLNPRYEQYF.

This clonotype was seen ten or more times. The chain uses TRBV6-6 and TRBJ1-2, with 7 positions matching TRBD1. V lost 6 bases and J lost 4; bases outside the gene matches: 5. This CDR3 is 13 amino acids long. Germline-derived CDR1 and CDR2 are MNHNY and SVGAGI (reference sequence). This CDR3 reads CASSPGQLYGYTF. The CDR3 DNA follows: TGTGCCAGCAGCCCGGGACAGCTCTATGGCTACACCTTC.

The rearrangement links TRBV29-1 to TRBJ2-1, with D unresolved. The CDR3 length is 11 residues. CDR1 is SQVTM and CDR2 is ANQGSEA in the germline V gene. V gave up 5 bases and J gave up 10 bases, with 12 bases separating them. CDR3 sequence reads: CSVHLSVEQFF. CDR3 bases: TGCAGCGTTCATTTAAGCGTAGAGCAGTTCTTC.

This rearrangement joins TRBV20-1 to TRBJ1-2; 8 bases are a match to TRBD1. V lost 6 bases to trimming and J lost 8 bases; unmatched junction nucleotides: 8. The germline gives CDR1 DFQATT, CDR2 SNEGSKA (reference sequence). CDR3 length: 12 amino acids. CDR3 amino acids: CSAKPAGGGYTF. CDR3 coding DNA: TGCAGTGCCAAACCGGCAGGGGGCGGCTACACCTTC.